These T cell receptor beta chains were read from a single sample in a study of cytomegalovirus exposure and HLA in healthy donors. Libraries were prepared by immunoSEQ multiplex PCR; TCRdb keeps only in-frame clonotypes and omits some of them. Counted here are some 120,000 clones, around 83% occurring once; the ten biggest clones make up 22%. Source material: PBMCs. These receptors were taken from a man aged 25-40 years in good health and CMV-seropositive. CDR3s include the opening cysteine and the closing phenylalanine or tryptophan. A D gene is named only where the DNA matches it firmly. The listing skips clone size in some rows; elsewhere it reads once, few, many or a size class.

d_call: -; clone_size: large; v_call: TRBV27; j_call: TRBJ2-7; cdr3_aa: CASSLYVGGEQYF; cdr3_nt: TGTGCCAGCAGTTTGTACGTAGGGGGCGAGCAGTACTTC
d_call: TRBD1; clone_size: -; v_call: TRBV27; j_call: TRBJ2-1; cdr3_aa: CASSLSGGRGRNEQFF; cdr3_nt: TGTGCCAGCAGTTTATCAGGGGGCAGGGGCCGTAATGAGCAGTTCTTC
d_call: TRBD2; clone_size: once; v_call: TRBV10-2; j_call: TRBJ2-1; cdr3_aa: CASSETISGTSRYNEQFF; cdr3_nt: TGCGCCAGCAGTGAGACTATAAGTGGGACTAGCCGGTACAATGAGCAGTTCTTC
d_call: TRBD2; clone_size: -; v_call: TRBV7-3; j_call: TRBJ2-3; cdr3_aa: CASSLGLAGGTDTQYF; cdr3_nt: TGTGCCAGCAGCCTGGGACTAGCGGGAGGCACAGATACGCAGTATTTT
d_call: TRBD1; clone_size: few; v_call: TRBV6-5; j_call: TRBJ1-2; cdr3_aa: CAIPDRDDYGYTF; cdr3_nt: TGTGCCATACCTGACAGGGACGACTATGGCTACACCTTC
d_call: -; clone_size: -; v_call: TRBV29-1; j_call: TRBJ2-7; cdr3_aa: CSVGENYEQYF; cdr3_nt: TGCAGCGTGGGAGAAAACTACGAGCAGTACTTC
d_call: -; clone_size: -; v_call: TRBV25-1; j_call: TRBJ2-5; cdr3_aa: CASSSGQYQETQYF; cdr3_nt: TGTGCCAGCAGTTCAGGCCAGTACCAAGAGACCCAGTACTTC
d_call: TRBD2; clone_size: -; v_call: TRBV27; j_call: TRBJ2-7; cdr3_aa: CASSLWGLAGGYEQYF; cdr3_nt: TGTGCCAGCAGTTTATGGGGACTAGCGGGGGGCTACGAGCAGTACTTC
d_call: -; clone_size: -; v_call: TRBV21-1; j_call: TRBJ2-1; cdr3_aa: CASPHLGGEQFF; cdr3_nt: TGTGCCAGCCCCCATCTGGGGGGTGAGCAGTTCTTC
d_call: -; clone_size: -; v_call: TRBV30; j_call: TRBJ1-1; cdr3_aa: CAWSVSGTEAFF; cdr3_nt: TGTGCCTGGAGTGTATCAGGCACTGAAGCTTTCTTT